This T cell receptor (beta chain) was recorded in a study of spatial heterogeneity in lung cancer. Each TCR cDNA molecule carried a unique molecular identifier. TCRdb reanalysed the 5' RACE reads using MiXCR and keeps one entry per CDR3 protein. The table shows around 92,000 distinct CDR3 sequences, with over 9.5% occurring only once. Regarding the study as a whole: Relative to follow-up, resection was when ubiquitous expanded tumor TCRs appeared more in blood.

Documented time point: sample taken at primary tumor resection. The input material, whole RNA from tumor, nontumor lung or frozen PBMC, was sequenced unsorted. This clonotype was counted ten times or more. What it binds is unknown. Germline V lookup: CDR1 MNHEY, CDR2 SVGAGI. The J segment lost 9 bases and the V segment lost 4 bases, leaving 7 bases of the junction unmatched. This CDR3 contains 15 residues. The chain recombines TRBV6-5 with TRBJ2-1; the match to TRBD2 covers 12 bases. Sample: PBMCs, taken at surgery. This receptor was taken from a male donor with early-stage non-small cell lung cancer. CDR3 amino acids: CASSSLAGGLLEQFF. The CDR3 region has the DNA TGTGCCAGCAGTTCGCTAGCGGGAGGGCTTCTTGAGCAGTTCTTC.